Below are 31 T cell receptor beta chains sequenced from a single sample in a study of blood T cell repertoires in COVID-19. Profiling relied on immunoSEQ multiplex PCR, and the TCRdb table lists in-frame clones only, not all of them. Of about 170,000 clones in the sample, 83% were seen once. Sequencing was done on a sample of peripheral blood. These TCRs come from an elderly woman with acute or convalescent COVID-19.

This chain links TRBV21-1 with TRBJ2-4; the DNA was not compared with TRBD2, the D call given in the table. TRBV21-1 is tagged as a pseudogene. The length of the CDR3 is 15 residues. CDR3 sequence reads: CASTEEEGAKNIQYF. CDR3 in DNA: TGTGCCAGCACCGAGGAGGAGGGTGCCAAAAACATTCAGTACTTC.

The chain combines TRBV30 with TRBJ2-3, with 7 positions matching TRBD1. The germline gives CDR1 GTSNPN, CDR2 SVGIG (reference sequence). V trimming: 5 bases; J trimming: 7 bases; junction bases outside the gene matches: 18. The CDR3 spans 16 residues. CDR3 DNA sequence: TGTGCCTGGTTCGGGCCCACAGGGGTTCGCGGTAATACGCAGTATTTT. Protein product: CAWFGPTGVRGNTQYF.

This clone was found a few times. This chain uses TRBV7-9 with TRBJ2-7; D is uncertain. The V gene lost 4 bases and the J gene lost 6 bases, with 16 bases spanning the gap. The CDR3 covers 14 residues. Per germline, CDR1 SEHNR and CDR2 FQNEAQ (reference sequence). For the CDR3, the DNA is TGTGCCAGCAGCTCCCGCGCTACCCCTGGCGAGCAGTACTTC. Amino acids: CASSSRATPGEQYF.

The chain employs TRBV25-1 and TRBJ1-3, with D possibly TRBD1 on 5 matching bases. From germline, CDR1 is MGHDK and CDR2 SYGVNS. The CDR3 runs to 13 residues. Trimming shortened V by 6 bases and J by 3 bases, and 9 bases separated the two germline ends. CDR3 coding DNA: TGTGCCAGCAGCCTGGGGGGTGGAAACACCATATATTTT. Protein product: CASSLGGGNTIYF. Based on the CDR3 plus reference TRBV25-1 and TRBJ1-3, the full variable domain is EADIYQTPRYLVIGTGKKITLECSQTMGHDKMYWYQQDPGMELHLIHYSYGVNSTEKGDLSSESTVSRIRTEHFPLTLESARPSHTSQYLCASSLGGGNTIYFGEGSWLTVV.

The chain joins TRBV28 to TRBJ1-1; D unresolved. Trimming left V 6 bases short and J 1 base short, with 6 bases between. Per germline, CDR1 MDHEN and CDR2 SYDVKM. This CDR3 has 12 amino acids. The CDR3 region has the DNA TGTGCCAGCAGCCGCAGGAACACTGAAGCTTTCTTT. The encoded protein is CASSRRNTEAFF.

The chain has TRBV28 and TRBJ1-4; no definite D call. This CDR3 comprises 12 residues. Trimming removed 3 bases at V and 7 bases at J, with 6 bases between. Germline V gives CDR1 MDHEN, CDR2 SYDVKM. CDR3: CASSLESEKLFF. In DNA form, the CDR3 reads TGTGCCAGCAGTTTGGAGTCTGAAAAACTGTTTTTT.

The rearrangement links TRBV7-2 to TRBJ2-2; 7 nucleotides line up with TRBD1. The ends lost 5 bases at V and 8 bases at J; junction bases unmatched: 8. In germline, CDR1 is SGHTA, CDR2 FQGNSA. The CDR3 has 14 residues. The CDR3 DNA reads TGTGCCAGCAGCATAAAACCAGGGGGAGGGGAGCTGTTTTTT. It yields the protein CASSIKPGGGELFF.

This rearrangement joins TRBV6-1 to TRBJ1-2; D is ambiguous. The CDR3 length is 15 residues. Trimming shortened V by 1 base and J by 2 bases, and 11 bases separated the two germline ends. Germline CDR1 is MNHNS and CDR2 is SASEGT. CDR3 in DNA: TGTGCCAGCAGTGAAGTCGTAACAGCAAACTATGGCTACACCTTC. Amino acid sequence: CASSEVVTANYGYTF.

V usage is TRBV19 and J usage is TRBJ1-4; D perhaps matches TRBD1 (6 bases). Germline V gene data show CDR1 as LNHDA and CDR2 as SQIVND (reference sequence). Trimming took 7 bases from V and 6 from J, leaving 18 bases between them. CDR3 length: 15 amino acids. The CDR3, as DNA: TGTGCCAGTACATCGCTCGGGGACACAGATGAAAAACTGTTTTTT. Translation: CASTSLGDTDEKLFF. Combining the CDR3 with reference TRBV19 and TRBJ1-4 gives the whole variable domain DGGITQSPKYLFRKEGQNVTLSCEQNLNHDAMYWYRQDPGQGLRLIYYSQIVNDFQKGDIAEGYSVSREKKESFPLTVTSAQKNPTAFYLCASTSLGDTDEKLFFGSGTQLSVL.

The genes are TRBV11-3 and TRBJ2-2; D may be TRBD1 (5 bases). The ends were cut back, 6 bases at V and 6 bases at J, with 14 bases in the middle. This CDR3 region has 14 residues. Per germline, CDR1 SGHNT and CDR2 YENEEA. The CDR3 here is CASSLGVGSGELFF. The CDR3 nucleotides read TGTGCCAGCAGTCTAGGGGTGGGATCCGGGGAGCTGTTTTTT.

For this clone: Distinct nucleotide sequences in the sample also encode this CDR3. V is TRBV19 and J is TRBJ2-5; perhaps TRBD1 as D (5 bases). The CDR3 covers 14 residues. V lost 1 base, J lost 5 bases, and 11 bases lay in between. The germline CDR1 and CDR2 sequences are LNHDA and SQIVND (reference sequence). CDR3 DNA sequence: TGTGCCAGTAGTATAGGCAGGGTTGGTGAGACCCAGTACTTC. It translates to CASSIGRVGETQYF.

In its sample, this clone was seen a few times. The chain links TRBV2 to TRBJ2-3, with D tentatively TRBD2 (6 bases). Germline V CDR1 and CDR2: SNHLY, FYNNEI. The V end was cut by 7 bases, the J end by 11 bases, with 22 bases between. The CDR3 sequence is 14 residues long. The CDR3 nucleotides are TGTGCCAGCACGGGCCAGGGACTTATGATAGGGCAGTATTTT. Its protein product is CASTGQGLMIGQYF.

The rearrangement uses TRBV2 and TRBJ1-1, with unresolved D. V was pared by 8 bases and J by 12 bases, with 22 bases between. CDR1 is SNHLY, CDR2 FYNNEI, per germline. This CDR3 region has 13 residues. The CDR3 nucleotides read TGTGCCAGCGCCATGACTGTAGTTGAAGCAACTTTCTTT. It encodes CASAMTVVEATFF.

V and J are TRBV24-1 and TRBJ2-5, with TRBD1 identical over 8 bases. The V and J ends lost 3 bases and 5 bases, in that order; junction bases with no gene match: 7. The germline gives CDR1 KGHDR, CDR2 SFDVKD. The CDR3 has 15 amino acids. CDR3 DNA sequence: TGTGCCACCAGTGATAAGGACAGGGTGGGGGAGACCCAGTACTTC. Amino acid sequence: CATSDKDRVGETQYF.

This chain links TRBV5-1 with TRBJ1-2, with D hard to call. V dropped 0 bases and J dropped 7 bases, with 19 bases sitting between them. Germline-derived CDR1 and CDR2 are SGHRS and YFSETQ. The CDR3 covers 16 residues. In DNA form, the CDR3 reads TGCGCCAGCAGCTTGGGCCCGAGAACTATTGTGGGTGGCTACACCTTC. Encoded protein: CASSLGPRTIVGGYTF.

The rearrangement links TRBV28 to TRBJ1-1, with D possibly being TRBD1 (6 bases). The CDR3 consists of 15 residues. Germline-derived CDR1 and CDR2 are MDHEN and SYDVKM. The V and J ends lost 11 bases and 0 bases respectively, with 19 bases between them. CDR3 in amino acids: CAGSSLQGLNTEAFF. CDR3 in DNA: TGTGCCGGAAGTTCTTTACAGGGCCTGAACACTGAAGCTTTCTTT.

This clone occurred a few times. V and J are TRBV29-1 and TRBJ2-3, with 9 bases aligning to TRBD1. The junction had 10 bases not matched to a gene; V was cut back by 6 bases and J by 6 bases. The CDR3 is 14 amino acids. Germline V gives CDR1 SQVTM, CDR2 ANQGSEA. Written as DNA, the CDR3 is TGCAGCGTGGAACCGGGACAGGGTATGGATACGCAGTATTTT. It yields the protein CSVEPGQGMDTQYF.

The chain employs TRBV27 and TRBJ1-1, with D unresolved. Per germline, CDR1 MNHEY and CDR2 SMNVEV (reference sequence). Trimming removed 5 bases at V and 1 base at J, with 14 bases between. CDR3 size: 15 residues. The DNA of the CDR3 is TGTGCCAGCAGTCCAACCGCCACAGCGAACACTGAAGCTTTCTTT. Its translation: CASSPTATANTEAFF.

There are a few counts of this clone. The V gene is TRBV19, the J gene TRBJ2-1; possible D gene TRBD2, 7 bases. CDR3 length: 14 residues. Germline CDR1 LNHDA, CDR2 SQIVND (reference sequence). Trimming pared 3 bases from V and 9 bases from J, leaving 15 bases between. The chain's CDR3 is CASSMRGGASEQFF. In DNA, the CDR3 is TGTGCCAGTAGTATGAGGGGGGGAGCGAGTGAGCAGTTCTTC.

The chain combines TRBV28 with TRBJ1-2; 8 nucleotides line up with TRBD1. The J segment lost 8 bases and the V segment lost 6 bases, leaving 5 bases of the junction unmatched. CDR1 and CDR2 (germline): MDHEN, SYDVKM. The CDR3 extends over 12 amino acids. CDR3 amino acids: CASRGQVGGYTF. CDR3 nucleotides: TGTGCCAGCAGGGGACAGGTCGGAGGCTACACCTTC.

This chain links TRBV5-1 with TRBJ2-5; TRBD1 agrees at 10 bases. J was trimmed by 4 bases and V by 4 bases; bases with no gene match: 7. Germline V lookup: CDR1 SGHRS, CDR2 YFSETQ. CDR3 size: 15 residues. The CDR3 DNA follows: TGCGCCAGCAGCCAGGGACAGGGGAGAGGAGAGACCCAGTACTTC. Translated, it gives CASSQGQGRGETQYF. The variable domain in full, with the rest retrieved from reference TRBV5-1 and TRBJ2-5, is KAGVTQTPRYLIKTRGQQVTLSCSPISGHRSVSWYQQTPGQGLQFLFEYFSETQRNKGNFPGRFSGRQFSNSRSEMNVSTLELGDSALYLCASSQGQGRGETQYFGPGTRLLVL.

J is TRBJ1-2 and V is TRBV2, with D possibly being TRBD1 (6 bases). CDR1 and CDR2 (germline): SNHLY, FYNNEI. The CDR3 runs to 13 residues. Trimming cost V 6 bases and J 8 bases, with 16 bases left between them. This chain's CDR3 is CASREYRVDGYTF. The CDR3 DNA is TGTGCCAGCAGGGAATACAGGGTCGACGGCTACACCTTC.

The chain uses TRBV6-6 and TRBJ2-2, with TRBD1 matching over 9 bases. The V segment lost 6 bases and the J segment 4 bases; nucleotides outside the gene matches: 6. The CDR3 sequence is 15 residues long. Germline lookup yields CDR1 MNHNY and CDR2 SVGAGI (reference sequence). CDR3 sequence: CASSHRGLITGELFF. As DNA, the CDR3 is TGTGCCAGCAGCCACAGGGGGCTTATCACCGGGGAGCTGTTTTTT.

This chain connects TRBV9 to TRBJ2-1; D gene unclear. V gave up 2 bases and J gave up 7 bases, with 7 bases separating them. Per the germline V gene, CDR1 is SGDLS and CDR2 is YYNGEE. The CDR3 length is 12 residues. The CDR3 loop reads CASSVAWNEQFF. The CDR3 DNA is TGTGCCAGCAGCGTTGCGTGGAATGAGCAGTTCTTC.

This chain links TRBV18 with TRBJ2-7, with a possible D match to TRBD2 (5 bases). V gave up 2 bases and J gave up 5 bases, with 13 bases separating them. The CDR3 consists of 14 residues. Germline-derived CDR1 and CDR2 are KGHSH and LQKENI. The CDR3 loop reads CASSPESEGNEQYF. CDR3 sequence (DNA): TGTGCCAGCTCACCAGAAAGTGAGGGCAACGAGCAGTACTTC.

V usage is TRBV28 and J usage is TRBJ1-4, with D maybe TRBD1 (5 bases). The CDR3 is 15 amino acids. Looked up from germline, CDR1 is MDHEN and CDR2 is SYDVKM. V lost 4 bases and J lost 5, with 14 bases in between. The CDR3 reads CASSSPTVVNEKLFF. CDR3 nucleotide sequence: TGTGCCAGCAGTTCTCCGACAGTCGTAAATGAAAAACTGTTTTTT.

This clone has just a few counts. The V call is TRBV7-9, the J call TRBJ1-5; D might be TRBD1 (5 bases). The V end was cut by 5 bases, the J end by 6 bases, with 11 bases between. CDR3 length: 13 amino acids. Germline CDR1 SEHNR, CDR2 FQNEAQ (reference sequence). The CDR3 region has the DNA TGTGCCAGCAGCCAGGAGGGGACTCAGCCCCAGCATTTT. This gives the protein CASSQEGTQPQHF.

This clone was picked up one time. The chain employs TRBV12-3 or TRBV12-4 and TRBJ1-1, with TRBD1 as a possible D gene (5 bases). V was clipped by 3 bases and J by 5 bases, with 7 bases between them. This CDR3 is built from 12 residues. DNA of the CDR3: TGTGCCAGCAGTTTGGGGCGGACTGAAGCTTTCTTT. Its translation is CASSLGRTEAFF.

The table lists this clone with a few counts. The J gene is TRBJ2-7, the V gene TRBV6-2 or TRBV6-3, with 9 bases identical to TRBD1. V lost 8 bases to trimming and J lost 3 bases; unmatched junction nucleotides: 11. The CDR3 totals 15 residues. In germline, CDR1 is MNHEY, CDR2 SVGEGT. Here the CDR3 reads CASGRQGQGLYEQYF. For the CDR3, the DNA is TGTGCCAGCGGCCGACAGGGACAGGGTCTCTACGAGCAGTACTTC.

The J gene is TRBJ2-1, the V gene TRBV18; weak D call: TRBD1 (5 bases). The CDR3 has 15 residues. Trimming left V 2 bases short and J 4 bases short, with 12 bases between. The germline V gene has CDR1 KGHSH and CDR2 LQKENI. The CDR3 nucleotides are TGTGCCAGCTCACCAGATGTTGCAGGGTACAATGAGCAGTTCTTC. Its translation is CASSPDVAGYNEQFF.

The rearrangement links TRBV7-2 to TRBJ1-4; the D gene is possibly TRBD1 (6 bases). The CDR3 has 15 amino acids. The V and J ends lost 4 bases and 7 bases respectively, with 16 bases between them. The germline CDR1 and CDR2 sequences are SGHTA and FQGNSA. CDR3 amino acids: CASSSGRTRGEKLFF. In DNA form, the CDR3 reads TGTGCCAGCAGCTCGGGACGCACCAGGGGTGAAAAACTGTTTTTT.